The rows below give T cell receptor beta chains drawn from one sample of a study of blood T cell repertoires in COVID-19. Produced via immunoSEQ multiplex PCR; TCRdb's table is partial and in-frame only. The sample yields about 72,000 clones, 82% seen once. Sequenced sample: peripheral blood. Receptor source: a human donor in a cohort sampled during active COVID-19. CDR3s include the opening cysteine and the closing phenylalanine or tryptophan. Each record gives: CDR3 DNA, CDR3 protein, V gene, J gene, clone size, D gene. A D gene is named only where the DNA matches it firmly. Size is stated for part of the rows, as once, few or many counts, or as a class when the clone is expanded.

-,CASSQSFGEGAHQPQHF,TRBV4-3,TRBJ1-5,-,-
TGCGCCAGCAGTGATCAAGCGGGGGGCCTTAAAGAGACCCAGTACTTC,CASSDQAGGLKETQYF,TRBV10-2,TRBJ2-5,-,TRBD2
TGTGCCAGCAGTGAAGGGTACGGGGGGGCCATTTACGAGCAGTACTTC,CASSEGYGGAIYEQYF,TRBV6-1,TRBJ2-7,-,TRBD2
TGTGCCATCAGTGAGTCGACTAGCGAGGGCGAGCAGTACTTC,CAISESTSEGEQYF,TRBV10-3,TRBJ2-7,-,TRBD2
TGTGCCAGCAGCTTAACGGGGGGCTTCAAGCAGTTCTTC,CASSLTGGFKQFF,TRBV11-1,TRBJ2-1,-,-
TGCAGCGTTTCCGAGGCCTACAGGGACACTGAAGCTTTCTTT,CSVSEAYRDTEAFF,TRBV29-1,TRBJ1-1,-,-
TGTGCCAGCAGCGTGGGGGACAGCCCCTACGAGCAGTACTTC,CASSVGDSPYEQYF,TRBV9,TRBJ2-7,few,TRBD1
TGTGCCAGTAGTATAGGGGGCGGGGGGACCCCTGAGCAGTTCTTC,CASSIGGGGTPEQFF,TRBV19,TRBJ2-1,-,TRBD2
TGTGCCAGTAGCTTAACTAGCGGGGATACAGATACGCAGTATTTT,CASSLTSGDTDTQYF,TRBV19,TRBJ2-3,-,TRBD2
TGTGCCAGCAGCTTCCCGGGACAGAGTTACGAGCAGTACTTC,CASSFPGQSYEQYF,TRBV7-2,TRBJ2-7,once,TRBD1
TGTGCCAGCAGTGAACGGGGGGTATACGAGCAGTACTTC,CASSERGVYEQYF,TRBV6-1,TRBJ2-7,-,TRBD2
TGTGCCAGCAGCTTGGCCGGGACAGGCCAGCCCCAGCATTTT,CASSLAGTGQPQHF,TRBV5-4,TRBJ1-5,-,TRBD1
TGTGCCAGCAGTTTAGTTGGGACAGGGAGAGCTTTCTTT,CASSLVGTGRAFF,TRBV27,TRBJ1-1,-,TRBD1
TGTGCCAGCAGTGAAACTCCCGGGACAGGGATCACCGGGGAGCTGTTTTTT,CASSETPGTGITGELFF,TRBV2,TRBJ2-2,-,TRBD1
TGCGCCAGCAGCCAAGATCGGAGGGAATACAATGAGCAGTTCTTC,CASSQDRREYNEQFF,TRBV4-3,TRBJ2-1,few,-
TGTGCCAGCAGCCAACCGGGAATGAACACTGAAGCTTTCTTT,CASSQPGMNTEAFF,TRBV3-1/TRBV3-2,TRBJ1-1,-,-
TGTGCCAGCAGTGTTGAAAAAAACAGGGCTAATTCACCCCTCCACTTT,CASSVEKNRANSPLHF,TRBV6-1,TRBJ1-6,-,-
TGCGCCAGCAGCCCACAGGTTGATCAGCCCCAGCATTTT,CASSPQVDQPQHF,TRBV5-1,TRBJ1-5,-,-
TGCGCCAGCGCCGGGACTCTTGATTACGAGCAGTACTTC,CASAGTLDYEQYF,TRBV5-1,TRBJ2-7,few,-
TGTGCCAGCAGCCCGGGACAGGAAAGAGGGGGCTACACCTTC,CASSPGQERGGYTF,TRBV7-2,TRBJ1-2,-,TRBD1
TGCGCCAGCAGCTCCCAGGTGAACACTGAAGCTTTCTTT,CASSSQVNTEAFF,TRBV5-1,TRBJ1-1,-,-
TGTGCCAGCCGGACGGGACAGGGGGCTTATGGCTACACCTTC,CASRTGQGAYGYTF,TRBV19,TRBJ1-2,-,TRBD1
TGTGCCAGCAGTTTAGGACAGGGATCAGGGGATGGCTACACCTTC,CASSLGQGSGDGYTF,TRBV7-2,TRBJ1-2,-,TRBD1
TGTGCCAGCTCACCGGGGGCAGGGACTGAAAAACTGTTTTTT,CASSPGAGTEKLFF,TRBV18,TRBJ1-4,few,-
TGTGCCAGCAGTTTTGCGGGATTTTCACCCCTCCACTTT,CASSFAGFSPLHF,TRBV27,TRBJ1-6,-,-
TGTGCCAGCAGCCCCGGGGGGGGCGGGTTCCCAGATACGCAGTATTTT,CASSPGGGGFPDTQYF,TRBV7-2,TRBJ2-3,-,TRBD2
TGTGCCAGCAGTGAAACTATCAGGACAGGGCGGACTGAAGCTTTCTTT,CASSETIRTGRTEAFF,TRBV6-1,TRBJ1-1,-,TRBD1
TGTGCCACCAGCAGAGAATTAATTAATCGTCCAACTAATGAAAAACTGTTTTTT,CATSRELINRPTNEKLFF,TRBV15,TRBJ1-4,-,-
TGTGCCAGCAGCAAGACAGGGAGGAATCAGCCCCAGCATTTT,CASSKTGRNQPQHF,TRBV6-2/TRBV6-3,TRBJ1-5,-,TRBD1
TGTGCCAGCAGCCAAGATTCAGGGCGAAGGCACTATGGCTACACCTTC,CASSQDSGRRHYGYTF,TRBV3-1/TRBV3-2,TRBJ1-2,-,-
TGTGCCATCAGTGAACCAGGGATTGGTACCGGGGAGCTGTTTTTT,CAISEPGIGTGELFF,TRBV10-3,TRBJ2-2,-,-
TGTGCCAGCAGACCGGGCCCAGGGTACGAGCAGTACTTC,CASRPGPGYEQYF,TRBV6-6,TRBJ2-7,-,-
TGTGCCAGCACCCAAACACCTAATTCACCCCTCCACTTT,CASTQTPNSPLHF,TRBV6-5,TRBJ1-6,-,-
TGTGCCAGCTCACCGCAGAAGAACACTGAAGCTTTCTTT,CASSPQKNTEAFF,TRBV18,TRBJ1-1,-,-
TGTGCCAGCATAGGGACAGGGGAAGCCAAAAACATTCAGTACTTC,CASIGTGEAKNIQYF,TRBV6-5,TRBJ2-4,-,TRBD1
TGTGCCAGCAGCCTACGGGAAGGGACAGACCGCGGCGAGCAGTACTTC,CASSLREGTDRGEQYF,TRBV7-9,TRBJ2-7,-,TRBD1
TGTGCCAGCGGGTACTTCACAGGGGGGGAGCAGTACTTC,CASGYFTGGEQYF,TRBV25-1,TRBJ2-7,once,TRBD1
TGTGCCAGCAGCCCCCGGACATTAACTAACTATGGCTACACCTTC,CASSPRTLTNYGYTF,TRBV7-9,TRBJ1-2,-,-
TGTGCCAGCTCACCACCGGGACAGGGGAACATTCAGTACTTC,CASSPPGQGNIQYF,TRBV18,TRBJ2-4,-,TRBD1
TGTGCCAGTAGTATAGGGGGAGGGGACCCCTCACCCCTCCACTTT,CASSIGGGDPSPLHF,TRBV19,TRBJ1-6,-,-
TGTGCCAGCAGTCATACAGGGGCTGGTGAAGCTTTCTTT,CASSHTGAGEAFF,TRBV12-3/TRBV12-4,TRBJ1-1,-,TRBD1
TGTGCCAGCAGCTCCGGGACTATCCTCACAGATACGCAGTATTTT,CASSSGTILTDTQYF,TRBV7-2,TRBJ2-3,-,TRBD2
TGTGCCATCAGTGAGGCAGGGGAAACGAATTCCTACGAGCAGTACTTC,CAISEAGETNSYEQYF,TRBV10-3,TRBJ2-7,-,-
TGTGCCAGCAGAGGTGGAGCGCGGTACGAGCAGTACTTC,CASRGGARYEQYF,TRBV27,TRBJ2-7,-,-
TGCGCCAGCAGCCAAGCGGGACAGTCCATCTCTGGGGCCAACGTCCTGACTTTC,CASSQAGQSISGANVLTF,TRBV4-1,TRBJ2-6,-,TRBD1
TGCGCCAGCAGCCGGGGAGGGCCGGAGAGTGGCTACACCTTC,CASSRGGPESGYTF,TRBV5-1,TRBJ1-2,few,-
TGCGCCAGCAGGCAAGCCCGAGGGACTAATGAAAAACTGTTTTTT,CASRQARGTNEKLFF,TRBV5-1,TRBJ1-4,-,-
TGTGCCAGCAGCTTCCTATTCGGGACAGGAACTAACTATGGCTACACCTTC,CASSFLFGTGTNYGYTF,TRBV5-5,TRBJ1-2,-,TRBD1